This TCR beta chain derives from a study of follicular helper T cells after annual influenza vaccination. In the study overall: Sampling occurred days 0, 7 and 28 after each influenza vaccination.

V lost 2 bases to trimming and J lost 4 bases, with 8 bases between them. The length of the CDR3 is 12 residues. The germline CDR1 and CDR2 sequences are GTSNPN and SVGIG (reference sequence). Study-wide points: Rare clonotypes were missed; only about 8.5-20% of cells gave TCRB. ICOS-CD38- cTfh most often held earlier Day 7 ICOS+CD38+ clones.

Regarding time point: 2015-2016 season, 7 days after influenza vaccination. Donors were community-dwelling with no influenza vaccine in the prior 6 months. Using immunoSEQ multiplex PCR, the repertoire was profiled, and TCRdb retains in-frame clones only, with some absent. The sample shows roughly 9,300 clones, about 82% of them seen only once. Concerning this clone: The antigen is unknown.

This sequence originates from an adult who received the influenza vaccine. This rearrangement joins TRBV30 to TRBJ1-2; tentatively, D is TRBD1 (5 bases). Specimen: CXCR5+ CD38- circulating T follicular helper cells from blood, collected 7 days after influenza vaccination. Subset of the sample: circulating Tfh, non-naive CD4+CXCR5+PD-1+ (ICOS+CD38+ or ICOS-CD38-). CDR3 loop: CAWSQGFYGYTF. The CDR3 DNA follows: TGTGCCTGGAGTCAGGGCTTCTATGGCTACACCTTC.